This paragraph reports one T cell receptor beta chain. Its antigen remains unknown. The CDR3 is 14 residues long. CDR1 is MNHNS, CDR2 SASEGT, per germline. Trimming removed 5 bases from V and 6 bases from J, with 14 bases in between. The data belong to a study of vaccination and CD4 T cells after COVID-19. Oncomine TCR Beta short-read sequencing was applied to DNA from cultured CD4+ T cells. Each CDR3 protein is one row after TCRdb ran MiXCR on the PCR reads. The sample lists 10,000 to 15,000 distinct CDR3 sequences, 76% occurring once. The sample's treatment: roughly nine-day PBMC culture with coronavirus spike peptide pools or control peptides (ViraFEST assay).

Sequencing was carried out using CD4+ T cells from blood, cultured in vitro. This receptor was identified in a human donor who had recovered from COVID-19. The genes are TRBV6-1 and TRBJ1-5, with a possible D match to TRBD1 (6 bases). The CDR3 region has the DNA TGTGCCAGCAGTCCACGGACAGCCGCTCAGCCCCAGCATTTT. It is translated as CASSPRTAAQPQHF.